Here is one T cell receptor beta chain with its context. The data derive from a study of CD8 T cells in Susac syndrome. RNA was extracted with the RNeasy kit, and a quantity of about 0.45 to 1 ug was reverse transcribed using random hexamers. The method of amplification for TCR beta CDR3 was immunoSEQ multiplex PCR, covering 54 Vbeta and 13 Jbeta. TCRdb reprocessed the immunoSEQ multiplex PCR reads via MiXCR and lists one record per CDR3 protein. The table lists approximately 280,000 distinct CDR3 sequences, approximately 81% of them singletons. V was trimmed by 7 bases and J by 4 bases, leaving 14 bases between them. The CDR3 is 13 amino acids. CDR1 is MNHNS and CDR2 is SASEGT in the germline V gene.

Sequenced: CD8+ T cells from PBMCs. The sequence was collected from a human donor with multiple sclerosis. The V and J genes are TRBV6-1 and TRBJ2-7; tentatively, D is TRBD1 (6 bases). This chain's CDR3 is CASKLFRGYEQYF. The CDR3 DNA follows: TGTGCCAGCAAACTCTTCAGGGGATACGAGCAGTACTTC.